These T cell receptor beta chains were read from a single sample in a study of blood T cell repertoires in COVID-19. Generated by immunoSEQ multiplex PCR, the TCRdb table keeps only in-frame clones and is missing some. The table has over 200,000 clones, approximately 80% seen once. Source material: peripheral blood. Receptor source: a man aged 40-50 years with acute or convalescent COVID-19. CDR3s include the opening cysteine and the closing phenylalanine or tryptophan. A D gene is named only where the DNA matches it firmly. Only some rows state a clone size, as once, few, many or a class for expanded clones.

CDR3nt	CDR3aa	v_gene	abundance	j_gene	d_gene
TGTGCCAGCCACCCTAGCGGGAGCCACAATGAGCAGTTCTTC	CASHPSGSHNEQFF	TRBV27	.	TRBJ2-1	TRBD2
TGTGCCAGCAGCCAAGATACCGGTTTGAACTATGGCTACACCTTC	CASSQDTGLNYGYTF	TRBV4-2	.	TRBJ1-2	.
TGTGCCAGCAGCTTAGGTCGGACAGGGAGCGGCTACACCTTC	CASSLGRTGSGYTF	TRBV7-2	few	TRBJ1-2	TRBD1
TGTGCCAGCTCTACTAGCGGACACAATGAGCAGTTCTTC	CASSTSGHNEQFF	TRBV18	.	TRBJ2-1	TRBD2
TGTGCCAGCAGCGTTTATAACAGGGCGCGCTATGGCTACACCTTC	CASSVYNRARYGYTF	TRBV9	.	TRBJ1-2	.
TGTGCCAGCAGTAACCTACAGGGAGTAGGCTACACCTTC	CASSNLQGVGYTF	TRBV6-5	.	TRBJ1-2	.
TGTGCCAGCAGCCAGGGACAGGCCGGGGAGCTGTTTTTT	CASSQGQAGELFF	TRBV3-1/TRBV3-2	.	TRBJ2-2	TRBD1
TGTGCCAGCACCCAACTCCCGGGGAAAGTTAATGAAAAACTGTTTTTT	CASTQLPGKVNEKLFF	TRBV6-6	.	TRBJ1-4	.
TGTGCCAGCAGTCCTAGACAGATTGGGTATGGCTACACCTTC	CASSPRQIGYGYTF	TRBV6-5	.	TRBJ1-2	.
TGTGCCAGCAGTTTAGTGGGTAGTGGGGAGACTGAAGCTTTCTTT	CASSLVGSGETEAFF	TRBV27	.	TRBJ1-1	.
TGCAGCGTTGAAGAGCCGGCTAACTATGGCTACACCTTC	CSVEEPANYGYTF	TRBV29-1	.	TRBJ1-2	.
TGTGCCATCAGTGAGTCGAGTATTAGGGGCTCTGAGCAGTTCTTC	CAISESSIRGSEQFF	TRBV10-3	.	TRBJ2-1	.
TGCGCCAGCAGCTTGGATACTCCTCAAGAGACCCAGTACTTC	CASSLDTPQETQYF	TRBV5-1	.	TRBJ2-5	.
TGTGCCAGCAGCTTATCCTACCGGGGGAGGACTGAAGCTTTCTTT	CASSLSYRGRTEAFF	TRBV7-2	.	TRBJ1-1	.
TGTGCCAGCAGCTTAGTTTTCGGCGGCAGCGGGAGAGTGGACTACGAGCAGTACTTC	CASSLVFGGSGRVDYEQYF	TRBV7-2	.	TRBJ2-7	TRBD2
TGTGCCAGCAGACCAGGGGGCTGGGTTGACACTGAAGCTTTCTTT	CASRPGGWVDTEAFF	TRBV6-6	once	TRBJ1-1	TRBD1
TGTGCCAGCAGCCAAGAAGAAGGGACAGGGCCCGGGGAGCTGTTTTTT	CASSQEEGTGPGELFF	TRBV4-2	few	TRBJ2-2	TRBD1
TGTGCCAGCAGCCAAGAGGCGGGGGGAGGGGGCCATGACTATGGCTACACCTTC	CASSQEAGGGGHDYGYTF	TRBV4-2	.	TRBJ1-2	TRBD1
TGCAGCGTTGAGTCGGGACAGGGGATCTACACCTTC	CSVESGQGIYTF	TRBV29-1	.	TRBJ1-2	TRBD1
TGTGCCAGTAGCGTACAGGGGGGCTATGGCTACACCTTC	CASSVQGGYGYTF	TRBV19	.	TRBJ1-2	TRBD1
TGCGCCAGCAGCTTGGGGACAGGGGAAGGCTACACCTTC	CASSLGTGEGYTF	TRBV5-1	.	TRBJ1-2	TRBD1
TGTGCCAGTAATCGGGACAGCTCTGGAAACACCATATATTTT	CASNRDSSGNTIYF	TRBV19	once	TRBJ1-3	TRBD1
TGTGCCAGCAGTTCCGACAGTTACGAGCAGTACTTC	CASSSDSYEQYF	TRBV12-3/TRBV12-4	.	TRBJ2-7	.
TGTGCCAGCAGTCCACTACTTCAGGGCCAAGCTTTCTTT	CASSPLLQGQAFF	TRBV6-6	.	TRBJ1-1	.
TGTGCCTGGAGTTCAGGGGACGATCAGCCCCAGCATTTT	CAWSSGDDQPQHF	TRBV30	once	TRBJ1-5	.
TGTGCCAGCAGCCCGTGGACTAGCGGGAGGGCTGAGCAGTACTTC	CASSPWTSGRAEQYF	TRBV3-1/TRBV3-2	.	TRBJ2-7	TRBD2